This T cell receptor beta chain stems from a study of technical replicates of blood from a handful of donors (dated by TCRdb to about 2017). Worth noting for this clone: Its target antigen remains unknown. No base qualities exist here, and no much larger clone lies one base off it.

Libraries were made using the immunoSEQ multiplex PCR assay. Imported from immuneACCESS, the table was reduced by TCRdb to in-frame sequences with V and J called. These copies leave out some clones; in studies compared against another copy, an unresolved V gene accounts for under half, and the cause of the remainder is not known. The sample contains about 97,000 clones, about 95% of them found a single time. The ten most abundant clones make up around 0.35% of the sample. The germline V gene yields LGHNA for CDR1 and YNFKEQ for CDR2. A distance of 12 bases separates the germline ends of V and J, which lose 2 bases and 5 bases respectively. Spanning cysteine to phenylalanine, the CDR3 consists of 15 amino acids. Only the CDR3 region is kept as DNA, spanning 45 bases read in frame from base 1.

The source of this sequence is a human donor in good health. The sample comprised T cells isolated from PBMCs. The chain uses TRBV4-2 and TRBJ1-4; perhaps TRBD1 is the D gene, with 6 bases matching. The DNA sequence reads TGTGCCAGCAGCCAAACCACAGGGATCAATGAAAAACTGTTTTTT. This codes for CASSQTTGINEKLFF.